The 24 T cell receptor beta chains given below trace back to one sample, sequenced in a study of post-analysis software for immune sequencing data. The study, taken as a whole, reports: Four to six TRBV segments (TRBV5-6, TRBV5-1 and TRBV20-1 among them) occurred more frequently in patients than in controls.

Incorporated into the TCR beta cDNA libraries were unique molecular identifiers, which served to reduce PCR and sequencing biases. TCRdb fed the PCR reads into MiXCR, producing one record per CDR3 protein. The table includes 600,000 to 700,000 distinct CDR3 sequences, approximately 60% detected once. Their specific antigens are unknown. The sample was blood. These TCRs come from a girl aged 2-10 years with multiple sclerosis.

This clonotype occurred a few times. This sequence joins TRBV7-8 and TRBJ2-1; 13 nucleotides align to TRBD2. Germline V lookup: CDR1 SGHVS, CDR2 FQNEAQ. The CDR3 is 17 residues long. Trimming cost V 5 bases and J 4 bases; bases outside gene matches: 8. CDR3 coding DNA: TGTGCCAGCAGCACTAGGACTAGCGGGAGTGCTTACAATGAGCAGTTCTTC. It codes for CASSTRTSGSAYNEQFF.

The genes are TRBV10-3 and TRBJ2-7; D might be TRBD2 (5 bases). Trimming took off 6 bases at V and 0 bases at J, with 12 bases between the two ends. This CDR3 region has 14 residues. Germline CDR1 ENHRY, CDR2 SYGVKD. The CDR3 sequence: CAISPLALSYEQYF. In DNA form, the CDR3 reads TGTGCCATCAGCCCCTTAGCGCTCTCCTACGAGCAGTACTTC.

The CDR3 is CASSLPLPGHEQFF. The DNA of the CDR3 is TGTGCCAGCAGCTTGCCCCTCCCGGGGCATGAGCAGTTCTTC. The V gene is TRBV7-2, the J gene TRBJ2-1; D possibly matches TRBD1 or TRBD2 (5 bases each). CDR3 length: 14 amino acids. The V end was cut by 3 bases, the J end by 8 bases, with 14 bases between. In germline, CDR1 is SGHTA, CDR2 FQGNSA.

This clonotype occurred a few times. The chain couples TRBV7-2 to TRBJ2-4, with TRBD1 as a possible D gene (5 bases). From germline, CDR1 is SGHTA and CDR2 FQGNSA. V lost 0 bases, J lost 0 bases, and 12 bases lay in between. The CDR3 length is 17 residues. CDR3 nucleotides: TGTGCCAGCAGCTTAGCGCGACAGCCCCTAGCCAAAAACATTCAGTACTTC. This codes for CASSLARQPLAKNIQYF.

J is TRBJ2-7 and V is TRBV4-2, with 9 bases identical to TRBD2. V lost 0 bases and J lost 7; bases outside the gene matches: 10. The length of the CDR3 is 16 residues. From germline, CDR1 is LGHNA and CDR2 YNFKEQ. The CDR3 DNA reads as TGTGCCAGCAGCCAAGAAAGCGCGGGAGGGTTCGTGGAGCAGTACTTC. Its protein is CASSQESAGGFVEQYF.

This clonotype has only a few counts. The chain joins TRBV5-1 to TRBJ2-1, with D perhaps TRBD1 (6 bases). Trimming took off 2 bases at V and 0 bases at J, with 12 bases between the two ends. The CDR3 is 16 residues long. Germline CDR1 is SGHRS and CDR2 is YFSETQ. In nucleotides, the CDR3 is TGCGCCAGCAGCTTAACGGGGACAAGCTCCTACAATGAGCAGTTCTTC. Amino acids: CASSLTGTSSYNEQFF.

This clonotype was observed a few times. The chain is built from TRBV7-9 and TRBJ2-1, with a weak D call TRBD2 (6 bases). The CDR3 length is 13 residues. Germline assignment: CDR1 SEHNR and CDR2 FQNEAQ (reference sequence). Trimming took off 1 base at V and 6 bases at J, with 7 bases between the two ends. CDR3 nucleotides: TGTGCCAGCAGCTTAGACGGGGGCAATGAGCAGTTCTTC. As protein: CASSLDGGNEQFF.

The chain has TRBV29-1 and TRBJ1-1, with 8 nucleotides matching TRBD1. Germline CDR1 reads SQVTM; CDR2 reads ANQGSEA. This CDR3 has 13 amino acids. The V gene end was trimmed by 6 bases and the J gene end by 5 bases; junction bases not matched to a gene: 8. For the CDR3, the DNA is TGCAGCGTAGGCTACAGGGGGAGGACTGAAGCTTTCTTT. Its translation: CSVGYRGRTEAFF.

This chain joins TRBV11-2 and TRBJ2-6; the D is unclear. The CDR3 extends over 16 amino acids. Germline CDR1 and CDR2: SGHAT and FQNNGV. V was trimmed by 5 bases and J by 2 bases, leaving 13 bases between them. This CDR3 reads CASSPPGVPGANVLTF. Written as DNA, the CDR3 is TGTGCCAGCAGCCCCCCTGGGGTGCCTGGGGCCAACGTCCTGACTTTC.

The chain carries TRBV3-1 and TRBJ2-7; 8 bases are shared with TRBD1. Trimming cost V 1 base and J 1 base; bases outside gene matches: 3. This CDR3 has 15 residues. Germline assignment: CDR1 LGHDT and CDR2 YNNKEL (reference sequence). CDR3 in DNA: TGTGCCAGCAGCCAAGGGGGGACAGGTTCCTACGAGCAGTACTTC. It specifies CASSQGGTGSYEQYF.

This sequence joins TRBV6-5 and TRBJ2-3; no clear D gene. The length of the CDR3 is 15 residues. Germline V gives CDR1 MNHEY, CDR2 SVGAGI. The V end was cut by 2 bases, the J end by 0 bases, with 9 bases between. The CDR3 DNA follows: TGTGCCAGCAGTTACGGCCCCGGTAGCACAGATACGCAGTATTTT. It translates to CASSYGPGSTDTQYF.

The sample holds a few counts of this clonotype. The V and J genes are TRBV20-1 and TRBJ2-1, with D uncertain. There are 12 residues in the CDR3. The ends were cut back, 5 bases at V and 8 bases at J, with 13 bases in the middle. Germline values: CDR1 DFQATT, CDR2 SNEGSKA (reference sequence). The CDR3, as DNA: TGCAGTGCTGCCCCGGGTGTGGATGAGCAGTTCTTC. Protein product: CSAAPGVDEQFF.

The chain links TRBV10-3 to TRBJ2-3; D might be TRBD1 or TRBD2, each matching 6 bases. V gave up 2 bases and J gave up 1 base, with 16 bases separating them. The CDR3 spans 17 residues. Germline V gene lookup returns CDR1 ENHRY and CDR2 SYGVKD. CDR3 in amino acids: CAISERGLALGTDTQYF. The CDR3, as DNA: TGTGCCATCAGTGAGCGGGGGCTTGCACTCGGCACAGATACGCAGTATTTT.

The J gene is TRBJ2-6, the V gene TRBV3-1; possible D gene TRBD2, 5 bases. Trimming pared 2 bases from V and 2 bases from J, leaving 7 bases between. Germline loops: CDR1 LGHDT, CDR2 YNNKEL (reference sequence). The CDR3 totals 15 residues. CDR3: CASSQRGTGANVLTF. In nucleotides, the CDR3 is TGTGCCAGCAGCCAACGGGGAACTGGGGCCAACGTCCTGACTTTC.

J is TRBJ2-7 and V is TRBV6-2 or TRBV6-3, with 9 positions matching TRBD1. The germline V gene has CDR1 MNHEY and CDR2 SVGEGT. This CDR3 comprises 15 residues. Germline trimming cut 0 bases from V and 0 bases from J; bases unmatched to any gene: 0. CDR3 in DNA: TGTGCCAGCAGTTACTCGGACAGGGGCTCCTACGAGCAGTACTTC. It translates to CASSYSDRGSYEQYF.

The chain couples TRBV20-1 to TRBJ1-1; no clear D gene. V was pared by 3 bases and J by 1 base, with 12 bases between. Germline loops: CDR1 DFQATT, CDR2 SNEGSKA (reference sequence). The CDR3 has 14 amino acids. The CDR3 DNA sequence: TGCAGTGCTAGCAGAGAGGGTCCGAACACTGAAGCTTTCTTT. Translating gives CSASREGPNTEAFF.

This sequence joins TRBV3-1 and TRBJ2-7; 14 bases fit TRBD2. CDR1 LGHDT and CDR2 YNNKEL come from the germline V gene (reference sequence). V shed 4 bases and J 9 bases; nucleotides not matched to a gene: 5. The CDR3 sequence is 14 residues long. The CDR3 protein is CASSPGLAGEVQYF. Written as DNA, the CDR3 is TGTGCCAGCAGCCCGGGACTAGCGGGAGAAGTGCAGTACTTC.

The chain carries TRBV7-8 and TRBJ2-1, with D perhaps matching TRBD1 (7 bases). The germline V gene has CDR1 SGHVS and CDR2 FQNEAQ. V lost 3 bases to trimming and J lost 0 bases, with 18 bases between them. The CDR3 length is 18 residues. CDR3 nucleotide sequence: TGTGCCAGCAGCTTTACAGTAGGGGGGACAGACTCCTACAATGAGCAGTTCTTC. Its protein is CASSFTVGGTDSYNEQFF.

This clonotype occurred many times. The chain couples TRBV20-1 to TRBJ2-3; 12 nucleotides align to TRBD2. The CDR3 totals 14 residues. After removal of 3 bases from V and 3 bases from J, the junction contained 1 base not matched to a gene. Germline CDR1 and CDR2: DFQATT and SNEGSKA (reference sequence). Here the CDR3 reads CSASTSGGTDTQYF. CDR3 DNA: TGCAGTGCTAGCACTAGCGGGGGGACAGATACGCAGTATTTT.

The sample holds a few counts of this clonotype. This rearrangement joins TRBV5-5 to TRBJ2-7; possibly TRBD1 for D (6 bases). V dropped 0 bases and J dropped 3 bases, with 13 bases sitting between them. CDR3 size: 15 residues. Germline V lookup: CDR1 SGHKS, CDR2 YYEKEE (reference sequence). CDR3 nucleotides: TGTGCCAGCAGCTTGGCGGACAGTTTAAGCTACGAGCAGTACTTC. It codes for CASSLADSLSYEQYF.

The J gene is TRBJ1-1, the V gene TRBV5-1; tentatively, D is TRBD1 (5 bases). Trimming pared 4 bases from V and 4 bases from J, leaving 14 bases between. The CDR3 loop spans 14 amino acids. Germline V gene data show CDR1 as SGHRS and CDR2 as YFSETQ. The CDR3 nucleotides read TGCGCCAGCAGCCTCGGGACGTCCGTCACTGAAGCTTTCTTT. Translated: CASSLGTSVTEAFF.

This chain joins TRBV7-9 and TRBJ2-1; 7 bases are a match to TRBD1. The V and J ends lost 4 bases and 3 bases, in that order; junction bases with no gene match: 9. The CDR3 is made up of 16 amino acids. CDR1 and CDR2 from the germline V gene are SEHNR and FQNEAQ (reference sequence). CDR3: CASSSPVTGLYNEQFF. Here the CDR3 DNA reads TGTGCCAGCAGCTCGCCGGTGACAGGGCTCTACAATGAGCAGTTCTTC.

The V gene is TRBV12-3 or TRBV12-4, the J gene TRBJ1-5, with D hard to call. This CDR3 spans 14 amino acids. Between the trimmed V and J ends, which lost 5 bases and 0 bases, there was a span of 8 bases. DNA of the CDR3: TGTGCCAGCAGTGACAACTATAGCAATCAGCCCCAGCATTTT. The encoded protein is CASSDNYSNQPQHF.

J is TRBJ1-1 and V is TRBV30; no definite D call. Looked up from germline, CDR1 is GTSNPN and CDR2 is SVGIG (reference sequence). This CDR3 region has 13 residues. V was shortened by 3 bases and J by 0 bases, with 8 bases between the two germline ends. CDR3 in DNA: TGTGCCTGGAGGCGGACGGTGAACACTGAAGCTTTCTTT. Its translation: CAWRRTVNTEAFF.